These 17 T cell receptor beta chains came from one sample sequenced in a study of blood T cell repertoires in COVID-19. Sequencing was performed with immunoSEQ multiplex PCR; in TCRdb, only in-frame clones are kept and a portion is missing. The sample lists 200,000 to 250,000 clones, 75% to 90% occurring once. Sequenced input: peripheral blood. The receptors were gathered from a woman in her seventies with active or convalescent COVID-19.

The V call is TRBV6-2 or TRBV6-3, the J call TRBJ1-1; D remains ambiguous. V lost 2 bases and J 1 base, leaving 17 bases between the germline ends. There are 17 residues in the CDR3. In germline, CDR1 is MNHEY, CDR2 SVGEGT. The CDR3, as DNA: TGTGCCAGCAGTTACGTTTTGACTTGGGCGGGGAACACTGAAGCTTTCTTT. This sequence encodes CASSYVLTWAGNTEAFF.

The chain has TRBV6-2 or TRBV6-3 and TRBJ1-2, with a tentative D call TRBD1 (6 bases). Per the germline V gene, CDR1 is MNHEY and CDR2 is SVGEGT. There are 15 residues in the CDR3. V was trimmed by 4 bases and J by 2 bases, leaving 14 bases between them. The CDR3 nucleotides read TGTGCCAGCAGTTCCCTTACAGGGTGGAACTATGGCTACACCTTC. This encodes CASSSLTGWNYGYTF.

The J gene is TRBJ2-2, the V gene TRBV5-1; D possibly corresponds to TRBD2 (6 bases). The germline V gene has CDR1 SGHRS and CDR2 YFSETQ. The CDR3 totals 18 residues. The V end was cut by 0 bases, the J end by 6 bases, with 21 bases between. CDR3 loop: CASSLVGNLQGGAGELFF. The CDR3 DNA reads TGCGCCAGCAGCTTGGTGGGGAACCTCCAAGGAGGGGCCGGGGAGCTGTTTTTT. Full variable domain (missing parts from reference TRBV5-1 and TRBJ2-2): KAGVTQTPRYLIKTRGQQVTLSCSPISGHRSVSWYQQTPGQGLQFLFEYFSETQRNKGNFPGRFSGRQFSNSRSEMNVSTLELGDSALYLCASSLVGNLQGGAGELFFGEGSRLTVL.

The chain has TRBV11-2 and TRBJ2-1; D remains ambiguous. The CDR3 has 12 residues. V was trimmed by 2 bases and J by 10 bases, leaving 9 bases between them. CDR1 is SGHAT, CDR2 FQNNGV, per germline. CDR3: CASSLFGLEQFF. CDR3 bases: TGTGCCAGCAGCTTATTTGGGCTAGAGCAGTTCTTC.

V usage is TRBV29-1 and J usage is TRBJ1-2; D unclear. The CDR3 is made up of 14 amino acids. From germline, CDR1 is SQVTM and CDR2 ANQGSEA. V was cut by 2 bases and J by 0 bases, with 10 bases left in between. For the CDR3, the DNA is TGCAGCGTTGAACTTCCCTTCCCTAACTATGGCTACACCTTC. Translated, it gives CSVELPFPNYGYTF. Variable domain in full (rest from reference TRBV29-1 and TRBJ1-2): SAVISQKPSRDICQRGTSLTIQCQVDSQVTMMFWYRQQPGQSLTLIATANQGSEATYESGFVIDKFPISRPNLTFSTLTVSNMSPEDSSIYLCSVELPFPNYGYTFGSGTRLTVV.

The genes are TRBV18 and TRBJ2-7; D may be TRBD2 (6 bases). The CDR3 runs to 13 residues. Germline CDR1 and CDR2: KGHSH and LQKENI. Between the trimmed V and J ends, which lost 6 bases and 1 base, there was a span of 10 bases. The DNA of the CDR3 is TGTGCCAGCTCCACCGGGGGTTCCTACGAGCAGTACTTC. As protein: CASSTGGSYEQYF. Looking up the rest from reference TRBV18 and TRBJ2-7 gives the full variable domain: NAGVMQNPRHLVRRRGQEARLRCSPMKGHSHVYWYRQLPEEGLKFMVYLQKENIIDESGMPKERFSAEFPKEGPSILRIQQVVRGDSAAYFCASSTGGSYEQYFGPGTRLTVT.

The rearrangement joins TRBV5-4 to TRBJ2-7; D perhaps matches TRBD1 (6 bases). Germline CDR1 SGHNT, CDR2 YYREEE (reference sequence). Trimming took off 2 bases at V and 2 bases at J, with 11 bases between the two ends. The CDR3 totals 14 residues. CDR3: CASSFYREPYEQYF. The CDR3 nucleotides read TGTGCCAGCAGCTTTTACAGGGAGCCCTACGAGCAGTACTTC.

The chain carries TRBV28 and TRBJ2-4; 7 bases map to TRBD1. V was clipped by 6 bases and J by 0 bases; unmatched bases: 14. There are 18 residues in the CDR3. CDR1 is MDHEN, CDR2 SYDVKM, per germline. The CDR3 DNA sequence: TGTGCCAGCAGCCCTGCTGGGGACAGCCGGGGAGCCAAAAACATTCAGTACTTC. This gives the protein CASSPAGDSRGAKNIQYF. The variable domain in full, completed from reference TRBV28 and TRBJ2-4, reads DVKVTQSSRYLVKRTGEKVFLECVQDMDHENMFWYRQDPGLGLRLIYFSYDVKMKEKGDIPEGYSVSREKKERFSLILESASTNQTSMYLCASSPAGDSRGAKNIQYFGAGTRLSVL.

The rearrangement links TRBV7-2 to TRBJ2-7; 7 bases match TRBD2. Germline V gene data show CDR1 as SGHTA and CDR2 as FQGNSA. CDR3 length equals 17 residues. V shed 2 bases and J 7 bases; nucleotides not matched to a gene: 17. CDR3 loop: CASSLYGVGTTAGEQYF. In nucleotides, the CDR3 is TGTGCCAGCAGCTTATATGGGGTTGGGACTACCGCGGGGGAGCAGTACTTC.

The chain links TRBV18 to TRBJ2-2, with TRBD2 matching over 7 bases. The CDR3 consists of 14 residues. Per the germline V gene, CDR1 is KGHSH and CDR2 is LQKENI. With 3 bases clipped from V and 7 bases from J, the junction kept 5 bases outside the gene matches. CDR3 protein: CASSPPGGNGELFF. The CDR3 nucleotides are TGTGCCAGCTCACCCCCGGGAGGCAACGGGGAGCTGTTTTTT.

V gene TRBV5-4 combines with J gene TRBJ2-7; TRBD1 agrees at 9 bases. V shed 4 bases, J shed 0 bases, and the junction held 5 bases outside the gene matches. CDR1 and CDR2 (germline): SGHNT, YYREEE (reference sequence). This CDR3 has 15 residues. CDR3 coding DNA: TGTGCCAGCAGCACCGGGACAGGGAGCTCCTACGAGCAGTACTTC. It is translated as CASSTGTGSSYEQYF.

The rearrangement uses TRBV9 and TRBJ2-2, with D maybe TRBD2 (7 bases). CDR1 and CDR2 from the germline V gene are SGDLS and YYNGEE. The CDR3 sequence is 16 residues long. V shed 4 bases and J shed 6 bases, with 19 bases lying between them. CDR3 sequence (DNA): TGTGCCAGCAGCCCCCGAGGGGGGGTGAATTCCGGGGAGCTGTTTTTT. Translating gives CASSPRGGVNSGELFF.

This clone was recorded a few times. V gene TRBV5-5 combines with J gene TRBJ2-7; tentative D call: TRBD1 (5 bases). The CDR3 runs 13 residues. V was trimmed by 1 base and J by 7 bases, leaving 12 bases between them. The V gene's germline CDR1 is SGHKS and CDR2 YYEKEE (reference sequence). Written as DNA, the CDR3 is TGTGCCAGCAGCTTGTACAGGATCAGGGAGCAGTACTTC. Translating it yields CASSLYRIREQYF.

The DNA of the CDR3 is TGTGCCAGCAGTGAAGGCGGGGCACGCAATCAGCCCCAGCATTTT. It translates to CASSEGGARNQPQHF. This chain links TRBV6-1 with TRBJ1-5; D might be TRBD1 (5 bases). CDR1 and CDR2 (germline): MNHNS, SASEGT. V was trimmed by 1 base and J by 2 bases, leaving 9 bases between them. The CDR3 consists of 15 residues.

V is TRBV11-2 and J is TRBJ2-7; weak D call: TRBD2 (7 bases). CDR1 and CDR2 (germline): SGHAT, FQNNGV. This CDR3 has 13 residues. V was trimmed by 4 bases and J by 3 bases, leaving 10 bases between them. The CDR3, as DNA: TGTGCCAGCAGCTACAGGGAGGGCTACGAGCAGTACTTC. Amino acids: CASSYREGYEQYF.

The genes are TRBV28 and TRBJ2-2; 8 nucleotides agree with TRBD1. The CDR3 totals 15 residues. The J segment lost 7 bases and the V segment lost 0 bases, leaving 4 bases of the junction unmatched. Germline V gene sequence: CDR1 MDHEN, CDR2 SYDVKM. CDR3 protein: CASSLWTGAGGELFF. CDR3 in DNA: TGTGCCAGCAGTTTATGGACAGGGGCAGGCGGGGAGCTGTTTTTT.

DNA of the CDR3: TGTGCCAGCAGCCGACAGGGTGGGACCGGGGAGCTGTTTTTT. Protein: CASSRQGGTGELFF. The chain employs TRBV5-6 and TRBJ2-2, with TRBD1 matching over 7 bases. From germline, CDR1 is SGHDT and CDR2 YYEEEE. With 4 bases clipped from V and 5 bases from J, the junction kept 5 bases outside the gene matches. The CDR3 spans 14 residues.